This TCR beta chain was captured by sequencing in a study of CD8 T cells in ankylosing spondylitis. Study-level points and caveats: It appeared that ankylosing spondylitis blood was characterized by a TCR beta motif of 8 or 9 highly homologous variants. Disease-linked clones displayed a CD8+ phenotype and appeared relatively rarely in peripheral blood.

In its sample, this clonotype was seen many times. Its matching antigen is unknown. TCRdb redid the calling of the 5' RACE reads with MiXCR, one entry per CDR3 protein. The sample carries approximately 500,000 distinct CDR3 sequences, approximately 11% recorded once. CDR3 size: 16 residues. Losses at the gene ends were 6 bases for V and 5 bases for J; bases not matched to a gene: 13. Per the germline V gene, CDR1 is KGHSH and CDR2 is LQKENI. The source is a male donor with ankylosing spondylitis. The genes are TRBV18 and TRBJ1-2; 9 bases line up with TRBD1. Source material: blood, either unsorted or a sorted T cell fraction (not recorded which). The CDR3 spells CASSPKTQGASYGYTF. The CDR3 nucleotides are TGTGCCAGCTCCCCTAAGACACAGGGGGCCAGTTATGGCTACACCTTC.